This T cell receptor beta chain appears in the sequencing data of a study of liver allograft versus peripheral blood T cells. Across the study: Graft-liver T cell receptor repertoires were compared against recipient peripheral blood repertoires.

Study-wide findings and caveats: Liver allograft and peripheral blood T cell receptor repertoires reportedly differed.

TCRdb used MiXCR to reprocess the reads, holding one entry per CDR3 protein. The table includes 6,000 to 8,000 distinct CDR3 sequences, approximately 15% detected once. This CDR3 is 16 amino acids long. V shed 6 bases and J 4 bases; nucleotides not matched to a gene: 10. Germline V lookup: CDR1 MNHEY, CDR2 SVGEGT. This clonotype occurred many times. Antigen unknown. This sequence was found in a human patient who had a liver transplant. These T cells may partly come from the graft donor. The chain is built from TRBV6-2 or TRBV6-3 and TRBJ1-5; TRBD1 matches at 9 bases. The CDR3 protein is CASRASGGTGNQPQHF. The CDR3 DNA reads TGTGCCAGCAGAGCCTCTGGGGGGACAGGGAATCAGCCCCAGCATTTT.